Below, 26 T cell receptor beta chains from the same sample are listed, as sequenced in a study of cytomegalovirus exposure and HLA in healthy donors. PCR was performed using 60 Vbeta and 13 Jbeta primers. Only in-frame clones appear in the TCRdb table, and some are missing; sequencing was by immunoSEQ multiplex PCR. The sample includes 140,000 to 150,000 clones, around 75% of them seen just once. The sequencing input was PBMCs. These receptors all stem from a man between 60 and 75 years old in good health and CMV-seronegative.

This chain connects TRBV30 to TRBJ1-6; maybe TRBD1 (5 bases). Trimming cost V 3 bases and J 5 bases, with 8 bases left between them. This CDR3 spans 13 amino acids. In germline, CDR1 is GTSNPN, CDR2 SVGIG (reference sequence). CDR3 sequence reads: CAWSPGNNSPLHF. Written as DNA, the CDR3 is TGTGCCTGGAGCCCAGGGAATAATTCACCCCTCCACTTT.

V gene TRBV28 combines with J gene TRBJ1-1, with TRBD1 matching over 10 bases. The CDR3 has 16 residues. Germline V CDR1 and CDR2: MDHEN, SYDVKM. Germline trimming cut 4 bases from V and 1 base from J; bases unmatched to any gene: 6. CDR3 in DNA: TGTGCCAGCAGTTCCCCGAGACAGGGGGCGAACACTGAAGCTTTCTTT. Protein: CASSSPRQGANTEAFF.

The chain links TRBV5-1 to TRBJ1-1; D is perhaps TRBD1 (6 bases). V was clipped by 8 bases and J by 2 bases, with 22 bases between them. This CDR3 has 16 amino acids. Looked up from germline, CDR1 is SGHRS and CDR2 is YFSETQ. The CDR3 nucleotides are TGCGCCAGTACGCCCCGACAGGACAGCTACAACACTGAAGCTTTCTTT. Translated: CASTPRQDSYNTEAFF.

The chain uses TRBV28 and TRBJ2-2, with TRBD1 matching over 8 bases. This CDR3 has 16 amino acids. V shed 6 bases, J shed 4 bases, and the junction held 10 bases outside the gene matches. Germline assignment: CDR1 MDHEN and CDR2 SYDVKM. Here the CDR3 DNA reads TGTGCCAGCAGCATCGGACAGGGATATCCCACCGGGGAGCTGTTTTTT. Translating it yields CASSIGQGYPTGELFF. The full variable domain, in which reference TRBV28 and TRBJ2-2 provide the parts outside the CDR3, is DVKVTQSSRYLVKRTGEKVFLECVQDMDHENMFWYRQDPGLGLRLIYFSYDVKMKEKGDIPEGYSVSREKKERFSLILESASTNQTSMYLCASSIGQGYPTGELFFGEGSRLTVL.

Only one count was recorded for this clone. The chain recombines TRBV7-9 with TRBJ1-1; maybe TRBD1 (5 bases). Germline loops: CDR1 SEHNR, CDR2 FQNEAQ (reference sequence). V lost 5 bases, J lost 7 bases, and 17 bases lay in between. The CDR3 spans 14 residues. The CDR3 DNA is TGTGCCAGCAGCCCCTTCCAGGCAGGGCATGAAGCTTTCTTT. Protein sequence: CASSPFQAGHEAFF. The full variable domain, with the rest looked up from reference TRBV7-9 and TRBJ1-1, is DTGVSQNPRHKITKRGQNVTFRCDPISEHNRLYWYRQTLGQGPEFLTYFQNEAQLEKSRLLSDRFSAERPKGSFSTLEIQRTEQGDSAMYLCASSPFQAGHEAFFGQGTRLTVV.

CDR3 in amino acids: CASSRGDSNQPQHF. Here the CDR3 DNA reads TGTGCCAGCTCCCGGGGGGATAGCAATCAGCCCCAGCATTTT. The rearrangement links TRBV6-5 to TRBJ1-5; TRBD1 is a possible D gene (5 bases). Trimming took off 8 bases at V and 0 bases at J, with 11 bases between the two ends. Germline loops: CDR1 MNHEY, CDR2 SVGAGI. This CDR3 is 14 amino acids long.

This clone was recorded a few times. The rearrangement joins TRBV9 to TRBJ1-2; D uncertain. V shed 2 bases and J shed 3 bases, with 14 bases lying between them. Germline values: CDR1 SGDLS, CDR2 YYNGEE. This CDR3 region has 15 residues. CDR3 nucleotides: TGTGCCAGCAGCGTTACCCCGGGGTTGGACTATGGCTACACCTTC. Amino acids: CASSVTPGLDYGYTF. Full variable domain (rest looked up from reference TRBV9 and TRBJ1-2): DSGVTQTPKHLITATGQRVTLRCSPRSGDLSVYWYQQSLDQGLQFLIQYYNGEERAKGNILERFSAQQFPDLHSELNLSSLELGDSALYFCASSVTPGLDYGYTFGSGTRLTVV.

The chain links TRBV9 to TRBJ1-3, with D hard to call. The J call is uncertain, as TRBJ2-2 better fits the DNA end. The CDR3 is 12 amino acids. Germline loops: CDR1 SGDLS, CDR2 YYNGEE. This CDR3 is CASSVDTGELFF. The CDR3 DNA reads as TGTGCCAGCAGCGTAGACACCGGGGAGCTGTTTTTT.

This clone has just a few counts. J is TRBJ1-4 and V is TRBV18, with D hard to call. This CDR3 spans 16 amino acids. V was shortened by 3 bases and J by 0 bases, with 11 bases between the two germline ends. Germline CDR1 is KGHSH and CDR2 is LQKENI. The DNA for the CDR3 is TGTGCCAGCTCACCCCGGGGAGTTGCAACTAATGAAAAACTGTTTTTT. This translates into CASSPRGVATNEKLFF.

V is TRBV19 and J is TRBJ2-2, with 10 positions matching TRBD1. This CDR3 has 16 amino acids. V gave up 9 bases and J gave up 1 base; unmatched junction bases: 8. Per germline, CDR1 LNHDA and CDR2 SQIVND (reference sequence). This CDR3 reads CASLPRDRGNTGELFF. DNA of the CDR3: TGTGCCAGCCTCCCTCGGGACAGGGGGAACACCGGGGAGCTGTTTTTT.

The V gene is TRBV7-9, the J gene TRBJ1-5; tentatively, D is TRBD1 (6 bases). V was shortened by 1 base and J by 10 bases, with 11 bases between the two germline ends. The CDR3 is made up of 13 amino acids. CDR1 and CDR2 (germline): SEHNR, FQNEAQ (reference sequence). The CDR3 protein is CASSLDRDKPQHF. The CDR3 DNA sequence: TGTGCCAGCAGCTTAGACAGGGACAAACCCCAGCATTTT.

The rearrangement uses TRBV28 and TRBJ1-2; perhaps TRBD1 as D (6 bases). The CDR3 sequence is 14 residues long. Germline V gene lookup returns CDR1 MDHEN and CDR2 SYDVKM. V lost 6 bases, J lost 4 bases, and 15 bases lay in between. The CDR3 nucleotides read TGTGCCAGCAGCCTCGGACAGCTAGGCTATGGCTACACCTTC. It translates to CASSLGQLGYGYTF.

V and J are TRBV29-1 and TRBJ2-3; 11 bases agree with TRBD2. CDR1 is SQVTM and CDR2 is ANQGSEA in the germline V gene. There are 15 residues in the CDR3. Trimming took 7 bases from V and 0 from J; bases not matched to a gene: 6. The CDR3 sequence is CSGRLAGFSTDTQYF. The CDR3 DNA is TGCAGCGGTCGACTAGCGGGGTTTAGCACAGATACGCAGTATTTT.

The chain uses TRBV6-1 and TRBJ1-5; TRBD1 aligns across 11 bases. J lost 6 bases, V lost 7 bases, and 8 bases had no gene match. Germline V lookup: CDR1 MNHNS, CDR2 SASEGT. This CDR3 comprises 15 residues. CDR3 in amino acids: CASIPGTGGGQPQHF. Written as DNA, the CDR3 is TGTGCCAGCATCCCCGGGACAGGGGGAGGTCAGCCCCAGCATTTT.

V and J are TRBV13 and TRBJ1-1, with a possible D match to TRBD1 (5 bases). The germline gives CDR1 PRHDT, CDR2 FYEKMQ (reference sequence). The CDR3 extends over 13 amino acids. V lost 4 bases to trimming and J lost 7 bases, with 13 bases between them. CDR3 sequence: CASSSAGNCEAFF. CDR3 DNA sequence: TGTGCCAGCAGCTCCGCAGGGAACTGTGAAGCTTTCTTT. Full variable domain (missing parts from reference TRBV13 and TRBJ1-1): AAGVIQSPRHLIKEKRETATLKCYPIPRHDTVYWYQQGPGQDPQFLISFYEKMQSDKGSIPDRFSAQQFSDYHSELNMSSLELGDSALYFCASSSAGNCEAFFGQGTRLTVV.

The chain combines TRBV7-2 with TRBJ2-2, with a possible D match to TRBD1 (5 bases). The CDR3 runs to 15 residues. The germline gives CDR1 SGHTA, CDR2 FQGNSA. Trimming left V 5 bases short and J 0 bases short, with 10 bases between. CDR3 sequence reads: CASSPTAPNTGELFF. The CDR3 bases are TGTGCCAGCAGCCCGACAGCTCCGAACACCGGGGAGCTGTTTTTT.

This rearrangement joins TRBV21-1 to TRBJ2-7; the table's D call, TRBD1, has no DNA check behind it. TRBV21-1 is a pseudogene segment. The CDR3 totals 16 residues. The chain's CDR3 is CASSKEYRANLYEQYF. CDR3 DNA: TGTGCCAGCAGCAAAGAGTACAGGGCGAACCTCTACGAGCAGTACTTC.

In DNA form, the CDR3 reads TGTGCCAGCAGCTCTCGGACAGGGGGTGGGGCAACTGCCGGGGAGCTGTTTTTT. Protein product: CASSSRTGGGATAGELFF. This chain links TRBV7-9 with TRBJ2-2, with 10 bases identical to TRBD1. Germline CDR1 and CDR2: SEHNR and FQNEAQ (reference sequence). V lost 4 bases to trimming and J lost 6 bases; unmatched junction nucleotides: 14. The CDR3 runs 18 residues.

The V and J genes are TRBV6-1 and TRBJ1-1; no reliable D call. The CDR3 runs to 13 residues. V gave up 4 bases and J gave up 1 base, with 7 bases separating them. Germline assignment: CDR1 MNHNS and CDR2 SASEGT. The CDR3 loop reads CASSAKANTEAFF. The CDR3 DNA sequence: TGTGCCAGCAGTGCCAAAGCGAACACTGAAGCTTTCTTT.

The DNA of the CDR3 is TGTGCCAGCAGTTTTCTACAGGGCGGCAACTATGGCTACACCTTC. Translated: CASSFLQGGNYGYTF. The chain employs TRBV27 and TRBJ1-2, with D maybe TRBD1 (6 bases). The CDR3 is made up of 15 amino acids. Germline assignment: CDR1 MNHEY and CDR2 SMNVEV (reference sequence). V shed 3 bases and J shed 2 bases, with 13 bases lying between them.

The chain couples TRBV29-1 to TRBJ1-5; the match to TRBD1 covers 12 bases. Trimming at V came to 7 bases and at J to 7 bases, leaving 5 bases not matched to a gene. The V gene's germline CDR1 is SQVTM and CDR2 ANQGSEA. The CDR3 is 13 amino acids. DNA for the CDR3: TGCAGCGGGGGACAGGGGGCTGGCCAGCCCCAGCATTTT. Encoded protein: CSGGQGAGQPQHF.

This chain links TRBV12-5 with TRBJ1-2, with D uncertain. CDR3 length equals 17 residues. Trimming pared 5 bases from V and 8 bases from J, leaving 27 bases between. The germline CDR1 and CDR2 sequences are LGHNT and FRNRAP. This CDR3 reads CASGPAGLAETEGGYTF. The CDR3, as DNA: TGTGCTAGTGGTCCCGCCGGATTGGCGGAGACGGAGGGAGGCTACACCTTC.

This sequence joins TRBV7-9 and TRBJ1-1; a possible D gene is TRBD1 (5 bases). The CDR3 sequence is 15 residues long. Germline loops: CDR1 SEHNR, CDR2 FQNEAQ (reference sequence). Trimming removed 6 bases from V and 4 bases from J, with 18 bases in between. In DNA, the CDR3 is TGTGCCAGCAGTCGCCGACAGACGGAGAGCACTGAAGCTTTCTTT. It codes for CASSRRQTESTEAFF.

This clone was seen only once. The chain uses TRBV19 and TRBJ2-7, with 9 bases that match TRBD1. CDR3 length: 15 amino acids. The germline gives CDR1 LNHDA, CDR2 SQIVND (reference sequence). The J segment lost 3 bases and the V segment lost 6 bases, leaving 9 bases of the junction unmatched. This CDR3 reads CASSPTGGWGYEQYF. As DNA, the CDR3 is TGTGCCAGTAGCCCCACAGGGGGCTGGGGCTACGAGCAGTACTTC.

The chain couples TRBV6-1 to TRBJ2-1; 11 nucleotides agree with TRBD2. J gave up 9 bases and V 6 bases, and 7 bases lay outside the gene matches. There are 14 residues in the CDR3. CDR1 MNHNS and CDR2 SASEGT come from the germline V gene. CDR3 amino acids: CASRSLAGAGEQFF. CDR3 in DNA: TGTGCCAGCAGATCACTAGCGGGAGCGGGTGAGCAGTTCTTC.

The chain has TRBV7-3 and TRBJ1-1, with 8 bases fitting TRBD1. The junction had 3 bases not matched to a gene; V was cut back by 4 bases and J by 2 bases. The CDR3 is 14 residues long. CDR1 and CDR2 (germline): SGHTA, FQGTGA. Here the CDR3 reads CASSSGQANTEAFF. The CDR3 DNA follows: TGTGCCAGCAGCTCGGGACAGGCCAACACTGAAGCTTTCTTT.